In this sample, the clone carrying this TCR beta chain turned up a few times. Its antigen remains unidentified. The record originates from a study of early T cells in non-severe SARS-CoV-2 infection. The wider study: Chains stayed unpaired after sequencing of bulk RNA from unsorted whole blood. Study-wide results and limits: Anti-spike CD8 specificities were favored by VDJdb matching, whose results missed private and CD4 specificities.

The library protocol tagged individual cDNA molecules with unique molecular identifiers. TCRdb processed the 5' RACE reads anew with MiXCR; each CDR3 protein has one entry. The sample records 90,000 to 130,000 distinct CDR3 sequences, over 10% being singletons. The V end lost 1 base, the J end lost 4 bases, and 7 bases lay between the germline ends. Germline V gives CDR1 SGHAT, CDR2 FQNNGV. This CDR3 is built from 14 residues. The clonotype comes from an adult who was a healthcare worker with PCR-confirmed SARS-CoV-2 infection or an uninfected control (not recorded which). The rearrangement links TRBV11-2 to TRBJ2-2; D remains unclear. The sequencing here drew on whole blood, taken at baseline. The CDR3 DNA is TGTGCCAGCAGCTTAGGGATCCCCACCGGGGAGCTGTTTTTT. Its protein is CASSLGIPTGELFF.